Only one count was recorded for the clone carrying this T cell receptor beta chain. These data originate in a study of Ad26.COV2.S vaccination and SARS-CoV-2 variants. This sample's treatment: about 20 received Ad26.COV2.S at low or high dose, single or two shots; 5 received placebo; per-sample allocation not given. Sampling occurred on day 63 after the first vaccine or placebo injection. Vaccination employed an Ad26 vector expressing the Wuhan-strain SARS-CoV-2 spike. Germline lookup yields CDR1 SGHDN and CDR2 FVKESK. The CDR3 spans 16 residues. V shed 1 base and J shed 6 bases, with 17 bases lying between them. Repertoires were generated with immunoSEQ multiplex PCR, while TCRdb's copy carries only in-frame clones and drops some. The profile shows about 400,000 clones, roughly 90% of them singletons.

The TCR sequence derives from a person between 18 and 65 years old who received the Ad26.COV2.S COVID-19 vaccine or a placebo. The input for sequencing was peripheral blood, taken in a trial of Ad26.COV2.S vaccine versus placebo. The chain couples TRBV14 to TRBJ2-3; possibly TRBD1 for D (5 bases). CDR3 amino acids: CASSQAPGAPKDTQYF. The CDR3, as DNA: TGTGCCAGCAGCCAAGCTCCTGGGGCTCCCAAGGATACGCAGTATTTT.